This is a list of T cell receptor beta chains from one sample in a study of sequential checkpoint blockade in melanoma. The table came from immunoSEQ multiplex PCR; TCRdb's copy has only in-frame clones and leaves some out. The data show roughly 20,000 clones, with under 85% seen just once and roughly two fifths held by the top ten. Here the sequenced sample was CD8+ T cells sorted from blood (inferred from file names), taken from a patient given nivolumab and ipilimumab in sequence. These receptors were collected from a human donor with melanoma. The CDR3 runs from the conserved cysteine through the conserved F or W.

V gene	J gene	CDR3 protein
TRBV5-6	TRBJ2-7	CASSKRTGPSSYEQYF
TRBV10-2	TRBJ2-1	CASSEQVYNEQFF
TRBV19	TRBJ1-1	CASSIRGEVNTEAFF
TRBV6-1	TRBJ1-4	CASSGGSEKLFF
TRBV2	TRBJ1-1	CASSEETVNTEAFF
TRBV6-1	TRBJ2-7	CASSEAGWAGAYEQYF
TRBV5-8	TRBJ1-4	CASSLPGQTNEKLFF
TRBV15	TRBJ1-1	CATSRDLGDTEAFF
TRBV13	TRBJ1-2	CASQDSTTF
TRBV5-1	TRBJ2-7	CASSLAESYEQYF
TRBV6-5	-	CASSYSPGTVSYEQYF
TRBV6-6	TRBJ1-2	CASDRTAYGYTF
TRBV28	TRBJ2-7	CASSSISAGSPGPSYEQYF
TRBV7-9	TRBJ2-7	CASSRVVGASYEQYF
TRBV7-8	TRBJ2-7	CASSLGERGEQYF
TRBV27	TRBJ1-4	CASSTTHRAGTRKLFF
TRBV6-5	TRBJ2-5	CASSYTGVIAREQYF
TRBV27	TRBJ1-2	CASSLSPQGGQVYGYTF
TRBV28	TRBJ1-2	CASSFDRANYGYTF
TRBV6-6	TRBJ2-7	CASSYVQGTAYEQYF
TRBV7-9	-	CASSSDRGNPYEQYF
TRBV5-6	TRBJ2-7	CASSWDSSYEQYF
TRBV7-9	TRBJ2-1	CASSPRQGANYNEQFF
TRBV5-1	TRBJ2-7	CASSLVGRDEQYF
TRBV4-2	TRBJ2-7	CASSEYTSGSSYEQYF
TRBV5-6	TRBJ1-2	CASSSQAAYGYTF
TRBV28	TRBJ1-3	CASNPSRESGNTIYF
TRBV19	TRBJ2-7	CASGRGTDPYEQYF
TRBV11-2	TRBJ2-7	CASSLVGAGDEQYF
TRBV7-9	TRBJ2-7	CASSTGLYEQYF
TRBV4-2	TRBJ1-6	CASSQGAQALHF
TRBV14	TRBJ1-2	CASSQDGGEAYGYTF
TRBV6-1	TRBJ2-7	CASSIQGYEQYF
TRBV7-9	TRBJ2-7	CASSLAGRGGEQYF
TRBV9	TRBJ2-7	CASSGGPRGEQYF
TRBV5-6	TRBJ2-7	CASSFGGSLSYEQYF
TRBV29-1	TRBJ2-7	CSVEGQGTYEQYF
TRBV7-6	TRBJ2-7	CASSPEASGGGYEQYF
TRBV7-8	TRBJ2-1	CASSFVSSEQFF
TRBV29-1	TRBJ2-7	CSVTGTSYEQYF
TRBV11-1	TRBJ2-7	CASSQRGSSYEQYF
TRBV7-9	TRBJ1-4	CASSLAYTGSPNEKLFF
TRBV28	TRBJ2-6	CASSLGQISGANVLTF
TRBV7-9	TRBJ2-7	CASSLADTAYEQYF
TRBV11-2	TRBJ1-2	CASSSVYRGRDGYTF
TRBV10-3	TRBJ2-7	CAISERQGGSYEQYF
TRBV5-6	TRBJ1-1	CASSVDGTEAFF
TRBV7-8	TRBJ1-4	CASSSGQGLEKLFF
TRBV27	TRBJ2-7	CASTRTGGRYEQYF
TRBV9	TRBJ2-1	CASSGGQGAPYNEQFF